A selection of T cell receptor beta chains follows, all from one sample in a study of post-analysis software for immune sequencing data. TCRdb called the PCR reads again in MiXCR, with one record for every CDR3 protein. The data contain about 540,000 distinct CDR3 sequences, 34% of them singletons. The material sequenced was blood. The receptors originated from a girl younger than 18 with multiple sclerosis. Both conserved end residues are part of each CDR3.

J gene | V gene | CDR3 protein
TRBJ2-1 | TRBV4-1 | CASSHRTVNEQFF
TRBJ1-1 | TRBV13 | CASSYRATLSTEAFF
TRBJ1-5 | TRBV10-2 | CASSEGTGVGQPQHF
TRBJ1-2 | TRBV28 | CASSLQGSYGYTF
TRBJ1-1 | TRBV6-2/TRBV6-3 | CASRLGQGIEAFF
TRBJ2-2 | TRBV5-1 | CASSLDRYTGELFF
TRBJ2-7 | TRBV12-3/TRBV12-4 | CASTPEQGLYEQYF
TRBJ1-2 | TRBV12-3/TRBV12-4 | CASVVQGTGYGYTF
TRBJ2-3 | TRBV24-1 | CATSTGGPTDTQYF
TRBJ2-5 | TRBV2 | CASSELTGTSRETQYF
TRBJ2-1 | TRBV7-3 | CASSLGDRDNEQFF
. | TRBV7-2 | CASSLAAGGPPRTQYF